This is a list of T cell receptor beta chains from one sample in a study of blood T cell repertoires in COVID-19. Here immunoSEQ multiplex PCR was the method, and the copy in TCRdb shows in-frame clones only, minus some. The sample has approximately 61,000 clones; around four fifths are singletons. The sample was peripheral blood. These receptors were collected from a man aged 65 to 79 with acute or convalescent COVID-19. Each CDR3 is given with its conserved first and last residue. A D gene is named only where the DNA matches it firmly. Not every row has a clone size; where given, it reads once, few, many or a size class.

15	TRBJ2-7	TRBV3-1/TRBV3-2	.	.	TGTGCCAGCAGCTCCTGGGGGGGGCCAAGCTACGAGCAGTACTTC	CASSSWGGPSYEQYF
12	TRBJ2-1	TRBV2	.	.	TGTGCCAGCAGTACAGGGTTCGATGAGCAGTTCTTC	CASSTGFDEQFF
15	TRBJ2-3	TRBV7-2	TRBD2	.	TGTGCCAGCAGCTTAGCAGCGGGGGGAACAGATACGCAGTATTTT	CASSLAAGGTDTQYF
13	TRBJ2-5	TRBV7-7	.	.	TGTGCTAGCAGCCCGGGGATGGGAGAGACCCAGTACTTC	CASSPGMGETQYF
14	TRBJ1-4	TRBV19	TRBD1	.	TGTGCCAGTAGCCCGACAGGGACTAATGAAAAACTGTTTTTT	CASSPTGTNEKLFF
15	TRBJ1-5	TRBV19	TRBD1	.	TGTGCCAGTAGAGGGGCCCGGGACAGGGATCAGCCCCAGCATTTT	CASRGARDRDQPQHF
15	TRBJ1-2	TRBV7-9	.	.	TGTGCCAGCAGCTTATTTGAGGGGGGGACCTATGGCTACACCTTC	CASSLFEGGTYGYTF
19	TRBJ2-3	TRBV10-3	.	.	TGTGCCATCAGTGAAAGGGGGGGGAGGGAAGGTGAGGTCACAGATACGCAGTATTTT	CAISERGGREGEVTDTQYF
18	TRBJ2-1	TRBV5-4	TRBD2	.	TGTGCCAGCAGCCTAGCGGGTTGGGTCGAAAGCTCCTACAATGAGCAGTTCTTC	CASSLAGWVESSYNEQFF
15	TRBJ2-5	TRBV28	.	.	TGTGCCAGCAGTTTATTCGGTGAAGGGGAAGAGACCCAGTACTTC	CASSLFGEGEETQYF
17	TRBJ2-5	TRBV10-2	TRBD2	once	TGCGCCAGCAGTCTCTCCGGACTAGCGGGGGGGCCGTTGACCCAGTACTTC	CASSLSGLAGGPLTQYF
15	TRBJ1-2	TRBV2	.	.	TGTGCCAGCAGGTCCCCCGACAGTTATAACTATGGCTACACCTTC	CASRSPDSYNYGYTF
16	TRBJ2-3	TRBV5-1	.	.	TGCGCCAGCAGCCCGGGTAATGGAGGTAGCACAGATACGCAGTATTTT	CASSPGNGGSTDTQYF
14	TRBJ1-6	TRBV5-1	.	.	TGCGCCAGCAGCTTCGAGGGTGGAAATTCACCCCTCCACTTT	CASSFEGGNSPLHF
14	TRBJ2-4	TRBV28	.	once	TGTGCCAGCAGTTTACGGTTAGCCAAAAACATTCAGTACTTC	CASSLRLAKNIQYF
13	TRBJ1-1	TRBV5-4	.	.	TGTGCCAGCAGCTTGTCCCGGGACACTGAAGCTTTCTTT	CASSLSRDTEAFF
16	TRBJ2-2	TRBV4-2	.	.	TGTGCCAGCAGCCAAAGCTCGGGGGTCGGCACCGGGGAGCTGTTTTTT	CASSQSSGVGTGELFF
13	TRBJ1-2	TRBV5-1	.	.	TGCGCCAGCAGCCCGACGACAGGCTATGGCTACACCTTC	CASSPTTGYGYTF
14	TRBJ1-2	TRBV18	TRBD1	.	TGTGCCAGCTCACCAGACAGGGGGAACTATGGCTACACCTTC	CASSPDRGNYGYTF
12	TRBJ1-4	TRBV6-5	.	.	TGTGTCTCCGGGCAGGGAAATGAAAAACTGTTTTTT	CVSGQGNEKLFF
12	TRBJ1-2	TRBV28	TRBD1	.	TGTGCCAGCAGTCCGACAGGGTATGGCTACACCTTC	CASSPTGYGYTF
15	TRBJ1-2	TRBV7-2	TRBD1	.	TGTGCCAGCAGCTCGACAGGGACAGGGGGCTATGGCTACACCTTC	CASSSTGTGGYGYTF
13	TRBJ2-5	TRBV19	.	.	TGTGCCAGTAGTTCCCTACAGGGTGTGACCCAGTACTTC	CASSSLQGVTQYF
16	TRBJ1-1	TRBV6-1	.	.	TGTGCCAGCAGTGAACTAGTAGCGGGGGGGAACACTGAAGCTTTCTTT	CASSELVAGGNTEAFF
13	TRBJ2-7	TRBV5-1	.	.	TGCGCCAGCAGCTGGGGGGACTCCTACGAGCAGTACTTC	CASSWGDSYEQYF
16	TRBJ1-1	TRBV19	.	.	TGTGCCAGTAGTATAGTCACGAGGCGACCGAACACTGAAGCTTTCTTT	CASSIVTRRPNTEAFF
15	TRBJ2-3	TRBV3-1/TRBV3-2	TRBD1	.	TGTGCCAGCAGCCAACAACGACAGGGCGGGGATACGCAGTATTTT	CASSQQRQGGDTQYF
15	TRBJ1-2	TRBV7-9	.	.	TGTGCCAGCAGCCAGAGGGGGGGCCCGGACTATGGCTACACCTTC	CASSQRGGPDYGYTF
12	TRBJ2-1	TRBV6-5	TRBD1	.	TGTGCCAGCAGTTTTTCCGGGACAGAGCTGTTCTTC	CASSFSGTELFF
12	TRBJ1-1	TRBV6-5	TRBD1	.	TGTGCCAGCACGCCACCGACAGGGGTGGCTTTCTTT	CASTPPTGVAFF
14	TRBJ2-1	TRBV6-1	.	.	TGTGCCAGCAGTGAAGTGTGGAGCCGCAATGAGCAGTTCTTC	CASSEVWSRNEQFF
12	TRBJ1-2	TRBV29-1	.	.	TGCAGCGTTGAGGAGTATTCCTATGGCTACACCTTC	CSVEEYSYGYTF
14	TRBJ1-3	TRBV3-1/TRBV3-2	TRBD1	.	TGTGCCAGCAGCCAGGGACAGTCTGGAAACACCATATATTTT	CASSQGQSGNTIYF
15	TRBJ2-7	TRBV2	.	.	TGTGCCAGCAGTGGTCGACAGGTGCTCTCCTACGAGCAGTACTTC	CASSGRQVLSYEQYF
17	TRBJ2-7	TRBV6-2/TRBV6-3	TRBD1	once	TGTGCCAGCAGTTACCCGGAAGGGACAGGGCTAACCTACGAGCAGTACTTC	CASSYPEGTGLTYEQYF
15	TRBJ1-1	TRBV28	.	.	TGTGCCAGCAGTTTCGGCCCGGGGAGGAACACTGAAGCTTTCTTT	CASSFGPGRNTEAFF
16	TRBJ1-5	TRBV5-5	.	.	TGTGCCAGCAGCTTGGGGCCGGGGGTTAGCAATCAGCCCCAGCATTTT	CASSLGPGVSNQPQHF
14	TRBJ1-2	TRBV7-9	TRBD1	.	TGTGCCAGCAGGACCGGGACAGGGGAAGGAGGCTACACCTTC	CASRTGTGEGGYTF
16	TRBJ1-2	TRBV7-2	TRBD1	.	TGTGCCAGCAGCGTCCTACCGACAGGGGGCAACTATGGCTACACCTTC	CASSVLPTGGNYGYTF
12	TRBJ1-1	TRBV6-5	TRBD1	.	TGTGCCAGCAGCTCCACAGGGGGCCAAGCTTTCTTT	CASSSTGGQAFF
12	TRBJ2-7	TRBV15	.	.	TGTGCCACCAGCAGGGGCTTATACGAGCAGTACTTC	CATSRGLYEQYF
14	TRBJ1-2	TRBV5-1	TRBD1	once	TGCGCCAGCAGCTTACAGGGACAGAACTATGGCTACACCTTC	CASSLQGQNYGYTF
14	TRBJ2-1	TRBV7-2	.	.	TGTGCCAGCACCCGACTAAGCTTTTACAATGAGCAGTTCTTC	CASTRLSFYNEQFF
14	TRBJ2-3	TRBV28	.	.	TGTGCCAGCAGATCAGGACAGTACACAGATACGCAGTATTTT	CASRSGQYTDTQYF
18	TRBJ1-1	TRBV28	TRBD1	.	TGTGCCAGCAGTTTATATCTCCCTCTTGGACAGGAGAACACTGAAGCTTTCTTT	CASSLYLPLGQENTEAFF
15	TRBJ2-3	TRBV21-1	.	.	TGTGCCAGCAGCAAACGAAGGGGACACACAGATACGCAGTATTTT	CASSKRRGHTDTQYF
12	TRBJ1-2	TRBV5-6	.	.	TGTGCCAGCAGCTCGGGGGTCTATGGCTACACCTTC	CASSSGVYGYTF
14	TRBJ2-5	TRBV11-2	.	.	TGTGCCAGCAGCCTCGAGACAGGAGGAGAGACCCAGTACTTC	CASSLETGGETQYF
14	TRBJ1-1	TRBV19	.	.	TGTGCCAGTAGTATGTGGGAGGGTCCCACTGAAGCTTTCTTT	CASSMWEGPTEAFF
13	TRBJ2-5	TRBV4-1	.	.	TGCGCCAGCAGCCAGCGGTATCAGGAGACCCAGTACTTC	CASSQRYQETQYF
15	TRBJ1-5	TRBV7-2	.	.	TGTGCCAGCAGCTTAGGGGCCCCGGGCAATCAGCCCCAGCATTTT	CASSLGAPGNQPQHF
13	TRBJ2-7	TRBV6-5	TRBD1	.	TGTGCCAGCAGGGGGACAGGGAACCACGAGCAGTACTTC	CASRGTGNHEQYF
17	TRBJ2-3	TRBV11-2	TRBD2	.	TGTGCCAGCAGCTTAGCCCCCTCGGGGGGGGCCACAGATACGCAGTATTTT	CASSLAPSGGATDTQYF